This T cell receptor beta chain came from a study of CD8+ T cells in alopecia areata. Trimming took 5 bases from V and 7 from J; bases not matched to a gene: 3. This CDR3 region has 14 residues. The germline V gene has CDR1 SEHNR and CDR2 FQNEAQ (reference sequence). Sequencing templates came from extracted RNA that was reverse transcribed into cDNA. TCRdb's copy holds only in-frame clones and misses some; the assay was immunoSEQ multiplex PCR. The sample lists 220,000 or so clones; 57% were seen once. The TCR was taken from a human donor with alopecia areata. The chain uses TRBV7-9 and TRBJ1-6; 9 positions match TRBD1. The sequences come from CD4+ T cells sorted from blood, collected at week 0. The CDR3 DNA reads as TGTGCCAGCAGCCAGGACAGGGGCAATTCACCCCTCCACTTT. Amino acid sequence: CASSQDRGNSPLHF.